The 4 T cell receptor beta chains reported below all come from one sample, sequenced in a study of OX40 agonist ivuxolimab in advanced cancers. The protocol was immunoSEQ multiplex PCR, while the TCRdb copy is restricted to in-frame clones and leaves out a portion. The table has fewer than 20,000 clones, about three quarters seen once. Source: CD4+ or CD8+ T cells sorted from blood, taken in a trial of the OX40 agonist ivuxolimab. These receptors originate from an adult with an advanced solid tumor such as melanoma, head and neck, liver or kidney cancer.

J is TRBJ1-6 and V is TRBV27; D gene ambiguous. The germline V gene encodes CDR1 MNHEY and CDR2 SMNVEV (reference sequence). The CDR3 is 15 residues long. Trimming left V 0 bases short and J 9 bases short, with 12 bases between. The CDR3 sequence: CASSLSRSPVSPLHF. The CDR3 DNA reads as TGTGCCAGCAGTTTATCGAGGAGTCCAGTTTCACCCCTCCACTTT.

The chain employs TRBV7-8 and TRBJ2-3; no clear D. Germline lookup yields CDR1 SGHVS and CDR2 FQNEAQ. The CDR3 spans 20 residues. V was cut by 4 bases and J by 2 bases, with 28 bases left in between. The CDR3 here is CASSSKLFSSGYAYTDTQYF. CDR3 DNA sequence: TGTGCCAGCAGCTCCAAGCTATTTAGTTCGGGTTACGCCTACACAGATACGCAGTATTTT.

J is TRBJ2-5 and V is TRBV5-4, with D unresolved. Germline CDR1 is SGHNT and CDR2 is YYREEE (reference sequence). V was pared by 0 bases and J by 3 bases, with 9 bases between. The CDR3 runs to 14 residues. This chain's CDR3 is CASSLAEQKETQYF. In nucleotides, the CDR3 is TGTGCCAGCAGCTTGGCCGAGCAGAAAGAGACCCAGTACTTC.

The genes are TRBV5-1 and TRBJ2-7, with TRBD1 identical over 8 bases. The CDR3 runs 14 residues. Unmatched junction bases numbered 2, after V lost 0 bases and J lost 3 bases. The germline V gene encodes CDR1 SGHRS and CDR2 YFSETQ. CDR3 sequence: CASSLGGTGYEQYF. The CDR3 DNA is TGCGCCAGCAGCTTGGGGGGGACAGGCTACGAGCAGTACTTC.